A selection of T cell receptor beta chains follows, all from one sample in a study of identical twins. TCRdb called the 5' RACE reads again in MiXCR, with one record for every CDR3 protein. In the table there are a few hundred thousand distinct CDR3 sequences, approximately 10% of which are singletons. These data were also reused for a study on yellow fever vaccine responses in identical twins.

The specimen was PBMCs. The source is a woman aged 18-35 years in good health. Both conserved end residues are part of each CDR3. D genes are given only for firm matches. Rows may omit the clone size; those that give it use once, few, many or a size class.

V gene	clone size	D gene	J gene	CDR3 DNA	CDR3 protein
TRBV11-1	NA	NA	TRBJ2-1	TGTGCCAGCAGCTTAGCAGGGATAGGCGTTTCGCAGTTCTTC	CASSLAGIGVSQFF
TRBV27	few	TRBD1	TRBJ1-2	TGTGCCAGCAGACCCGCCTCGACAGGGAACTATGGCTACACCTTC	CASRPASTGNYGYTF
TRBV6-2/TRBV6-3	few	NA	TRBJ2-5	TGTGCCAGCAGTTATACGCTGACCCAGTACTTC	CASSYTLTQYF
TRBV7-2	few	NA	TRBJ2-7	TGTGCCAGCAGCAGCAGCCTCGGCGGGGTCCAGGTGAGGGAGCAGTACTTC	CASSSSLGGVQVREQYF
TRBV5-6	NA	NA	TRBJ2-7	TGTGCCAGCAGCTTATTTGTCGGGGAATCATACGAGCAGTACTTC	CASSLFVGESYEQYF
TRBV9	NA	NA	TRBJ2-1	TGTGCCAGCAGCGCACTTGGCAATGAGCAGTTCTTC	CASSALGNEQFF
TRBV11-2	NA	NA	TRBJ2-5	TGTGCCAGCAGCTTAGAGGGGGAGGGGGGGAGGAGAGAGACCCAGTACTTC	CASSLEGEGGRRETQYF
TRBV3-1	many	TRBD2	TRBJ2-7	TGTGCCAGCAGCCAGGGGGGGGGGACCTACGAGCAGTACTTC	CASSQGGGTYEQYF
TRBV11-2	NA	TRBD1	TRBJ2-3	TGTGCCAGCAGCTTTAGGACAGGGGGAGATACGCAGTATTTT	CASSFRTGGDTQYF
TRBV6-5	NA	NA	TRBJ2-7	TGTGCCAGCACAGGGTCCGACGAGCAGTACTTC	CASTGSDEQYF
TRBV28	few	NA	TRBJ2-1	TGTGCCAGCAGTTTAATCGGCGGGGTCGGGGGCAATGAGCAGTTCTTC	CASSLIGGVGGNEQFF
TRBV12-3/TRBV12-4	few	TRBD1	TRBJ2-6	TGTGCCAGCAGGGACAGGGCCCTTAGCTCTGGGGCCAACGTCCTGACTTTC	CASRDRALSSGANVLTF
TRBV7-3	few	NA	TRBJ2-5	TGTGCCAGCAGCTTAACCGGGATCCAACAAGAGACCCAGTACTTC	CASSLTGIQQETQYF
TRBV6-1	few	TRBD2	TRBJ2-7	TGTGCCAGCACCCACCCCGTAACTAGCGCCCCCCACGAGCAGTACTTC	CASTHPVTSAPHEQYF
TRBV12-3/TRBV12-4	NA	NA	TRBJ2-4	TGTGCCAGCAGTTTAGTAGCCCCGGGACTCTCCCCCGAGGCCATTCAGTACTTC	CASSLVAPGLSPEAIQYF
TRBV18	NA	NA	TRBJ2-4	TGTGCCAGCTCACCATATTTCGAGGGGAAAAACATTCAGTACTTC	CASSPYFEGKNIQYF
TRBV20-1	many	TRBD2	TRBJ2-1	TGCAGTGCCACTAGATACCAGACCGGGACTAGCATCTACAATGAGCAGTTCTTC	CSATRYQTGTSIYNEQFF
TRBV10-3	NA	NA	TRBJ2-3	TGTGCCATCAGTGATGTGGTTCTGGGTACAGATACGCAGTATTTT	CAISDVVLGTDTQYF
TRBV7-3	many	TRBD2	TRBJ2-3	TGTGCCAGCAGCTTAAAGGCGGGGGGAGGGTCGGAGCAGTATTTT	CASSLKAGGGSEQYF
TRBV25-1	NA	NA	TRBJ2-2	TGTGCCAGCAGTGAATATAGAGCCGGGGAGCTGTTTTTT	CASSEYRAGELFF
TRBV2	NA	TRBD2	TRBJ2-1	TGTGCCAGCAGTGTTAAATTTAGCGGGGGGTCCTACAATGAGCAGTTCTTC	CASSVKFSGGSYNEQFF
TRBV2	NA	NA	TRBJ1-5	TGTGCCAGCGACCGGGACAGCAATCAGCCCCAGCATTTT	CASDRDSNQPQHF
TRBV10-2	many	NA	TRBJ2-4	TGCGCCAGCAGTGAAGGCAGGGACAACATTCAGTACTTC	CASSEGRDNIQYF
TRBV27	many	TRBD2	TRBJ2-3	TGTGCCAGCAGTTTCTCCGGACTAGCGGGAGGGTTACTCGGGATAGATACGCAGTATTTT	CASSFSGLAGGLLGIDTQYF
TRBV7-6	NA	NA	TRBJ1-1	TGTGCCAGCAGCGCGGGTGTGGGCGGTAGGACTGAAGCTTTCTTT	CASSAGVGGRTEAFF
TRBV10-3	few	TRBD2	TRBJ2-1	TGTGCCATCAGTGAGAGTCGGACTAGCGGGAGCAATGAGCAGTTCTTC	CAISESRTSGSNEQFF
TRBV25-1	NA	TRBD1	TRBJ2-7	TGTGCCAGCAGTGAGAGGGACAGGCCAACCTACGAGCAGTACTTC	CASSERDRPTYEQYF
TRBV18	few	NA	TRBJ2-3	TGTGCCAGCTACAGTTTTAGTGACGAGTTCGATACGCAGTATTTT	CASYSFSDEFDTQYF
TRBV2	few	TRBD2	TRBJ2-4	TGTGCCAGCAGTGAACTCCTCAGCGGGGGGGACCCATCAGCCAAAAACATTCAGTACTTC	CASSELLSGGDPSAKNIQYF
TRBV20-1	NA	TRBD1	TRBJ2-2	TGCAGTGCTAGGGACAGGGGGTCGAACACCGGGGAGCTGTTTTTT	CSARDRGSNTGELFF
TRBV5-1	few	TRBD2	TRBJ2-1	TGCGCCAGCAGCCTGGGATGGGCCAGCGGGGGGATGTACAATGAGCAGTTCTTC	CASSLGWASGGMYNEQFF
TRBV12-3/TRBV12-4	many	TRBD1	TRBJ1-4	TGTGCCAGCAGTGTCCGGGACAGAGTCAATGAAAAACTGTTTTTT	CASSVRDRVNEKLFF
TRBV20-1	many	TRBD2	TRBJ2-1	TGCAGTGCAACCGGGACTAGCGGTTGGGATGAGCAGTTCTTC	CSATGTSGWDEQFF
TRBV7-2	NA	NA	TRBJ2-2	TGTGCCAGCAGCTTATTTCCGCCGGGGTCGGGTACCGGGGAGCTGTTTTTT	CASSLFPPGSGTGELFF
TRBV18	NA	TRBD2	TRBJ2-7	TGTGCCAGCTCACCATCGTTTAGCCTAGCGGGAGGATCATACGAGCAGTACTTC	CASSPSFSLAGGSYEQYF
TRBV5-6	few	TRBD1	TRBJ1-2	TGTGCCAGCAGGCCAGGGGGATCTGGCTACACCTTC	CASRPGGSGYTF
TRBV11-1	many	TRBD1	TRBJ1-6	TGTGCCAGCAGCCCTGGGACAGGGGCTAATTCACCCCTCCACTTT	CASSPGTGANSPLHF
TRBV15	many	NA	TRBJ2-3	TGTGCCACCAGCAGAGTTGTGTCTCTTACTACCCAGTATTTT	CATSRVVSLTTQYF
TRBV10-3	NA	NA	TRBJ2-7	TGTGCCATCAGTGAGTCTACAGGGTTCTACGAGCAGTACTTC	CAISESTGFYEQYF
TRBV5-1	NA	TRBD1	TRBJ2-2	TGCGCCAGCAGCTATCGACAGGGCTCCGGGGAGCTGTTTTTT	CASSYRQGSGELFF
TRBV7-2	few	NA	TRBJ2-3	TGTGCCAGCAGCTTAGCGCTGATCCCGACCCTACCCGACACAGATACGCAGTATTTT	CASSLALIPTLPDTDTQYF
TRBV20-1	few	NA	TRBJ2-5	TGCAGTTCCCTCCGCTCTCAGGGGGAGACCCAGTACTTC	CSSLRSQGETQYF
TRBV18	many	TRBD1	TRBJ2-7	TGTGCCAGCTCACGGACAGGGGGAAATGGCTACGAGCAGTACTTC	CASSRTGGNGYEQYF
TRBV20-1	many	TRBD2	TRBJ2-4	TGCAGTAACCTGGGGGAGGGAGCCAAAAACATTCAGTACTTC	CSNLGEGAKNIQYF